This TCR beta chain was captured in a study of CD8 T cells in ankylosing spondylitis. This clonotype came up many times. Its antigen remains unknown. For TCR beta, libraries came from quantitative 5'-RACE with molecular barcodes. MiXCR, applied by TCRdb to the 5' RACE reads, yields one record per CDR3 protein. The data contain 450,000 to 550,000 distinct CDR3 sequences, roughly 5.2% of them singletons. Germline-derived CDR1 and CDR2 are SGHRS and YFSETQ. V gave up 6 bases and J gave up 9 bases, with 19 bases separating them. There are 15 residues in the CDR3. General study results and limits: Disease-linked clones were reportedly significantly enriched in matched ankylosing spondylitis synovial fluid. Disease-linked clones proved CD8+ and comparatively uncommon in peripheral blood. Among TCR beta sequences, a motif of eight highly homologous variants appeared characteristic of ankylosing spondylitis blood.

Sequenced: blood, either unsorted or a sorted T cell fraction (not recorded which). The TCR was taken from a male donor with ankylosing spondylitis. The chain combines TRBV5-1 with TRBJ1-6, with D tentatively TRBD1 (6 bases). DNA of the CDR3: TGCGCCAGCATGAGGGCACCCGGACAGCTTTCACCCCTCCACTTT. Translated, it gives CASMRAPGQLSPLHF.